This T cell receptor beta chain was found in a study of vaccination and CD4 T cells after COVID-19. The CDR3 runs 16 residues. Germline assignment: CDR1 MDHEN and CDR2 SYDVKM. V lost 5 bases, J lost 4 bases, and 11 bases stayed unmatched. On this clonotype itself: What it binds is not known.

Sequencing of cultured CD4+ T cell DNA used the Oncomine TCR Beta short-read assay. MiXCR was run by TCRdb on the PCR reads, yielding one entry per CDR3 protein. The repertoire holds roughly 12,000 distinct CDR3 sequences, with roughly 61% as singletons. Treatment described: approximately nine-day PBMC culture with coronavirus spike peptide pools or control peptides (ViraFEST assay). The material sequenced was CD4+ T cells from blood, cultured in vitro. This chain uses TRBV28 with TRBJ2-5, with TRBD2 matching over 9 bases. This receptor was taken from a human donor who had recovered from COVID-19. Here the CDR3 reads CASSRRTAGGRETQYF. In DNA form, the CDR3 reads TGTGCCAGCAGTCGGAGAACAGCGGGAGGTCGAGAGACCCAGTACTTC.